This TCR beta chain was documented in a study of naive and memory T cell subsets. Study conclusions and caveats: Over 85% of naive TCR sequences appeared only once, unlike memory subsets. Diversity fell and Gini index rose from naive through CM, EM, EMRA.

This clonotype was counted at least ten times. Its antigen is undetermined. J gave up 4 bases and V 7 bases, and 6 bases lay outside the gene matches. The CDR3 length is 14 residues. CDR1 is MDHEN and CDR2 is SYDVKM in the germline V gene. Sequential positive selection took CD4 T cells first, then CD8 T cells. Cells stained for CD3, CD4, CD8, CD45RA, CD27 and viability were sorted into four CD45RA/CD27 subsets. The beta constant-region primer was an equimolar mix of two oligonucleotides covering TRBC1 and TRBC2. Nested alpha and beta constant-region primers with the SP2 primer drove four PCR rounds on ligated cDNA. TCRdb reprocessed the UMI-ligation and nested PCR reads via MiXCR and lists one record per CDR3 protein. The repertoire holds tens of thousands of distinct CDR3 sequences, with about 10% as singletons.

The TCR was taken from a human donor in good health. Sequences were obtained from central memory CD8+ T cells from blood. The chain has TRBV28 and TRBJ2-3, with 9 nucleotides matching TRBD1. The DNA for the CDR3 is TGTGCCAGCACCTTCGGGACAGGGTCAGATACGCAGTATTTT. Its translation is CASTFGTGSDTQYF.